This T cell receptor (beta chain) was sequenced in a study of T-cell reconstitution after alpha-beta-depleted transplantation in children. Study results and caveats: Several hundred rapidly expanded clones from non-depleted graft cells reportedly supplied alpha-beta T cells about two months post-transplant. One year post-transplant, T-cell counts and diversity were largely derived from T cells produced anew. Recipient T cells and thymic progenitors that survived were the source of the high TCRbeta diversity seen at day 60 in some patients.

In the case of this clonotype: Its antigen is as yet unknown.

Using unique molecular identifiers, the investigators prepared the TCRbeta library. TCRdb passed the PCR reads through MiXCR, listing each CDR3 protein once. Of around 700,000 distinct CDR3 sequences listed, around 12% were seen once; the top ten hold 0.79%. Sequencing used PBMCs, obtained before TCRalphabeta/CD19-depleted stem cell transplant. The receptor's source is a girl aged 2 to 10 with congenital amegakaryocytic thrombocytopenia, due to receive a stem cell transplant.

CDR3 DNA: TGTGCCTGGAGTGGGGGACAGGGAGGAGATACGCAGTATTTT. Amino acids: CAWSGGQGGDTQYF. This chain uses TRBV30 with TRBJ2-3, with 9 bases lining up with TRBD1. V gave up 1 base and J gave up 5 bases; unmatched junction bases: 4. This CDR3 is built from 14 residues. Germline loops: CDR1 GTSNPN, CDR2 SVGIG (reference sequence).